These 22 T cell receptor beta chains were all obtained from the same sample, sequenced in a study of graft-versus-host responses after intestinal transplantation. Which antigens these TCRs recognize remains unknown. Repertoires were generated with immunoSEQ multiplex PCR, while TCRdb's copy carries only in-frame clones and drops some. This sample has 75,000 to 100,000 clones; about 93% occur once, and the top ten carry 0.15% to 0.2%. This specimen consisted of unstimulated CD4+ T cells sorted from spleen or lymph node cells, obtained before intestinal transplant. The receptors were gathered from a human donor who received an intestinal transplant.

The chain links TRBV25-1 to TRBJ1-1; no firm D call. The CDR3 consists of 15 residues. The ends were cut back, 4 bases at V and 1 base at J, with 13 bases in the middle. From germline, CDR1 is MGHDK and CDR2 SYGVNS. CDR3 nucleotides: TGTGCCAGCAGTGGGCCCACACGTTGGAACACTGAAGCTTTCTTT. This codes for CASSGPTRWNTEAFF.

This chain uses TRBV5-1 with TRBJ2-1; 9 bases map to TRBD2. The V gene end was trimmed by 0 bases and the J gene end by 9 bases; junction bases not matched to a gene: 7. Germline CDR1 is SGHRS and CDR2 is YFSETQ. The CDR3 sequence is 15 residues long. CDR3 sequence: CASSLEAGGFSEQFF. The CDR3 DNA follows: TGCGCCAGCAGCTTGGAAGCGGGAGGATTCAGTGAGCAGTTCTTC.

The rearrangement uses TRBV28 and TRBJ1-1; maybe TRBD1 (6 bases). This CDR3 has 13 residues. V was shortened by 7 bases and J by 7 bases, with 16 bases between the two germline ends. The germline V gene encodes CDR1 MDHEN and CDR2 SYDVKM. The DNA for the CDR3 is TGTGCCAGCATCAGGGGAAGTAGGAATGAAGCTTTCTTT. Translating it yields CASIRGSRNEAFF.

This clone was recorded once. The V and J genes are TRBV19 and TRBJ2-3; 7 bases map to TRBD1. The germline CDR1 and CDR2 sequences are LNHDA and SQIVND (reference sequence). Trimming removed 4 bases from V and 1 base from J; junction bases left unmatched: 8. The CDR3 is 16 residues long. CDR3 nucleotides: TGTGCCAGTAGTACGACAGGGTTCCGGGGCACAGATACGCAGTATTTT. Its translation: CASSTTGFRGTDTQYF.

The chain employs TRBV6-5 and TRBJ2-7, with 7 positions matching TRBD1. Germline CDR1 MNHEY, CDR2 SVGAGI. V lost 1 base, J lost 3 bases, and 6 bases stayed unmatched. The CDR3 runs 15 residues. CDR3 sequence reads: CASSYLNRQGYEQYF. CDR3 nucleotides: TGTGCCAGCAGTTACTTAAACAGACAGGGCTACGAGCAGTACTTC.

The rearrangement joins TRBV18 to TRBJ2-1; 11 bases line up with TRBD2. J gave up 6 bases and V 1 base, and 5 bases lay outside the gene matches. CDR1 and CDR2 from the germline V gene are KGHSH and LQKENI. This CDR3 spans 16 amino acids. CDR3 amino acids: CASSPRNSGRANEQFF. The CDR3 region has the DNA TGTGCCAGCTCACCACGGAATAGCGGGAGGGCCAATGAGCAGTTCTTC.

CDR3 sequence (DNA): TGTGCCAGCAGCAAACAGGGTTCTACAACTAATGAAAAACTGTTTTTT. Its translation is CASSKQGSTTNEKLFF. This chain connects TRBV9 to TRBJ1-4, with D tentatively TRBD1 (6 bases). This CDR3 has 16 amino acids. Germline CDR1 reads SGDLS; CDR2 reads YYNGEE. The V end was cut by 4 bases, the J end by 0 bases, with 13 bases between.

The chain uses TRBV2 and TRBJ1-6; no firm D call. Trimming took off 4 bases at V and 7 bases at J, with 8 bases between the two ends. The CDR3 sequence is 13 residues long. In germline, CDR1 is SNHLY, CDR2 FYNNEI. CDR3 protein: CASSGQVNSPLHF. The CDR3, as DNA: TGTGCCAGCAGTGGTCAGGTGAATTCACCCCTCCACTTT.

V gene TRBV9 combines with J gene TRBJ2-1, with 8 nucleotides matching TRBD1. Trimming cost V 3 bases and J 4 bases; bases outside gene matches: 6. Germline V gives CDR1 SGDLS, CDR2 YYNGEE. The CDR3 totals 15 residues. CDR3 in DNA: TGTGCCAGCAGCGGGCGTGGGGACAGGTACAATGAGCAGTTCTTC. It codes for CASSGRGDRYNEQFF.

The table lists this clone with a count of one. V gene TRBV7-9 combines with J gene TRBJ2-7; the match to TRBD2 covers 9 bases. J was trimmed by 1 base and V by 5 bases; bases with no gene match: 9. Germline CDR1 and CDR2: SEHNR and FQNEAQ (reference sequence). CDR3 length: 16 residues. The DNA of the CDR3 is TGTGCCAGCAGCGCACGGGTAGCGGGGGTGTCCTACGAGCAGTACTTC. As protein: CASSARVAGVSYEQYF.

The J gene is TRBJ2-7, the V gene TRBV28, with no clear D. From germline, CDR1 is MDHEN and CDR2 SYDVKM. V gave up 3 bases and J gave up 4 bases, with 13 bases separating them. This CDR3 has 14 amino acids. CDR3 in amino acids: CASSFSSPGYEQYF. The CDR3 bases are TGTGCCAGCAGTTTTTCCTCCCCCGGGTACGAGCAGTACTTC.

This clone appeared a few times. The rearrangement joins TRBV10-3 to TRBJ1-1, with TRBD1 matching 7 bases. There are 14 residues in the CDR3. Germline values: CDR1 ENHRY, CDR2 SYGVKD. The ends lost 5 bases at V and 0 bases at J; junction bases unmatched: 3. The CDR3 coding sequence is TGTGCCATCAGTAAGACAGGGATGAACACTGAAGCTTTCTTT. It encodes CAISKTGMNTEAFF.

The V call is TRBV18, the J call TRBJ1-1; D possibly corresponds to TRBD1 (5 bases). This CDR3 has 13 amino acids. Deletions cut 2 bases from V and 9 bases from J, with 13 bases between. Germline CDR1 KGHSH, CDR2 LQKENI. CDR3 nucleotides: TGTGCCAGCTCACCAAGCGGGGGTGGGAAAGCTTTCTTT. Its translation is CASSPSGGGKAFF.

The chain links TRBV5-1 to TRBJ2-1; D not certain. V shed 3 bases and J shed 9 bases, with 10 bases lying between them. The CDR3 length is 12 residues. Germline V gene sequence: CDR1 SGHRS, CDR2 YFSETQ. The CDR3 spells CASSSPRPEQFF. CDR3 DNA: TGCGCCAGCAGCTCTCCGAGGCCTGAGCAGTTCTTC.

This clone has only a few counts. The chain has TRBV6-1 and TRBJ1-2, with 7 positions matching TRBD1. This CDR3 comprises 15 residues. Trimming at V came to 6 bases and at J to 4 bases, leaving 11 bases not matched to a gene. Germline V gene lookup returns CDR1 MNHNS and CDR2 SASEGT. CDR3 region: CASRGTGTDFYGYTF. CDR3 bases: TGTGCCAGCAGGGGGACCGGGACAGACTTCTATGGCTACACCTTC.

The chain couples TRBV19 to TRBJ2-3; maybe TRBD2 (6 bases). Per germline, CDR1 LNHDA and CDR2 SQIVND (reference sequence). V was clipped by 7 bases and J by 8 bases, with 22 bases between them. The CDR3 contains 15 residues. CDR3 sequence (DNA): TGTGCCAGTATGAACGGCGGGGCAGGGCAGGGTACGCAGTATTTT. It specifies CASMNGGAGQGTQYF. Complete variable domain (other parts from reference TRBV19 and TRBJ2-3): DGGITQSPKYLFRKEGQNVTLSCEQNLNHDAMYWYRQDPGQGLRLIYYSQIVNDFQKGDIAEGYSVSREKKESFPLTVTSAQKNPTAFYLCASMNGGAGQGTQYFGPGTRLTVL.

The V and J genes are TRBV19 and TRBJ2-1, with 10 bases matching TRBD1. The CDR3 loop spans 17 amino acids. Trimming removed 4 bases from V and 8 bases from J; junction bases left unmatched: 14. Germline V lookup: CDR1 LNHDA, CDR2 SQIVND (reference sequence). The CDR3 DNA reads TGTGCCAGTAGTAAGCGGGACAGGGGCCCTCCTTACGATGAGCAGTTCTTC. This translates into CASSKRDRGPPYDEQFF.

The chain has TRBV9 and TRBJ1-2, with D perhaps matching TRBD1 (6 bases). Germline assignment: CDR1 SGDLS and CDR2 YYNGEE. V lost 4 bases, J lost 2 bases, and 12 bases lay in between. This CDR3 is 14 amino acids long. The CDR3 DNA reads TGTGCCAGCAGCCCGATCGGACAGAACTATGGCTACACCTTC. It translates to CASSPIGQNYGYTF. Drawing the rest from reference TRBV9 and TRBJ1-2, the complete variable domain is DSGVTQTPKHLITATGQRVTLRCSPRSGDLSVYWYQQSLDQGLQFLIQYYNGEERAKGNILERFSAQQFPDLHSELNLSSLELGDSALYFCASSPIGQNYGYTFGSGTRLTVV.

The gene calls are TRBV6-4 and TRBJ2-3, with 8 bases that match TRBD2. The CDR3 length is 15 residues. Germline assignment: CDR1 MRHNA and CDR2 SNTAGT. V shed 6 bases and J 0 bases; nucleotides not matched to a gene: 5. The CDR3 here is CASSRGGKSTDTQYF. The CDR3 DNA follows: TGTGCCAGCAGCCGCGGGGGGAAGAGCACAGATACGCAGTATTTT.

In its sample, this clone was seen once. The chain carries TRBV5-1 and TRBJ2-5, with a possible D match to TRBD2 (5 bases). V lost 0 bases, J lost 2 bases, and 14 bases lay in between. CDR3 length: 16 residues. Germline CDR1 SGHRS, CDR2 YFSETQ. This CDR3 reads CASSLATSSGQETQYF. CDR3 nucleotides: TGCGCCAGCAGCTTGGCCACCTCGTCGGGGCAAGAGACCCAGTACTTC.

The chain recombines TRBV5-6 with TRBJ2-3, with 11 nucleotides matching TRBD2. J was trimmed by 2 bases and V by 2 bases; bases with no gene match: 4. Germline V CDR1 and CDR2: SGHDT, YYEEEE. This CDR3 comprises 16 residues. The CDR3 region has the DNA TGTGCCAGCAGCTTCATAGCGGGAGGGACCACAGATACGCAGTATTTT. This sequence encodes CASSFIAGGTTDTQYF.

The V call is TRBV9, the J call TRBJ1-4, with 7 bases fitting TRBD1. This CDR3 is built from 16 residues. Looked up from germline, CDR1 is SGDLS and CDR2 is YYNGEE. The ends lost 4 bases at V and 3 bases at J; junction bases unmatched: 9. The DNA of the CDR3 is TGTGCCAGCAGCAATCACCCGGGGACAGCTAATGAAAAACTGTTTTTT. Protein sequence: CASSNHPGTANEKLFF.